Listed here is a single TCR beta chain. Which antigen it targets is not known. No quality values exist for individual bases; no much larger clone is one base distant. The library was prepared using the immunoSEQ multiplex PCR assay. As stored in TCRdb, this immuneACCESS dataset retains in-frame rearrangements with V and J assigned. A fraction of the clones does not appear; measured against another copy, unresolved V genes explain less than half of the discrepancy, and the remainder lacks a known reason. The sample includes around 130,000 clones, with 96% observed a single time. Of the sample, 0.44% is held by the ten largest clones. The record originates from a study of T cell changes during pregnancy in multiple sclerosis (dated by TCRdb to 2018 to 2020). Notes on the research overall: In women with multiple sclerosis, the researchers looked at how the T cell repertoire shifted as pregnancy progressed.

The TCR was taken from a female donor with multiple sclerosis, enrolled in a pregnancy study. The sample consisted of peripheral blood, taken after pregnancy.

The CDR3 here reads CASSYLSSSYNEQFF. In nucleotides, the sequence is TGTGCCAGCAGTTACTTGTCGAGCTCCTACAATGAGCAGTTCTTC. The sequence links TRBV6-5 to TRBJ2-1; no D gene can be assigned with confidence. The germline V gene provides CDR1 MNHEY and CDR2 SVGAGI. From its cysteine to its phenylalanine, the CDR3 spans 15 amino acids. The CDR3 DNA has 45 bases and is translated from base 1. Trimming at the junction amounts to 1 base on V and 0 bases on J, and the germline ends lie 7 bases apart.